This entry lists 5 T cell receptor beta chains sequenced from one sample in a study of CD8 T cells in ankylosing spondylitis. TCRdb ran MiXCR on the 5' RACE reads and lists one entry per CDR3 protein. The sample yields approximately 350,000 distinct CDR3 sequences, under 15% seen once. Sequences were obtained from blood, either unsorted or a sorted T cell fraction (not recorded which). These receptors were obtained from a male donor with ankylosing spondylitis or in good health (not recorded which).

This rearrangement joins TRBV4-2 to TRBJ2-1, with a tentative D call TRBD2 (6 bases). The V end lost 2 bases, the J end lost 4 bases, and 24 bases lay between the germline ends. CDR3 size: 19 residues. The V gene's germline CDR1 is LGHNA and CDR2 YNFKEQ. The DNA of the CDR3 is TGTGCCAGCAGCCAAATCGGGGATAGTTCACTCGGGGGATACAATGAGCAGTTCTTC. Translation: CASSQIGDSSLGGYNEQFF.

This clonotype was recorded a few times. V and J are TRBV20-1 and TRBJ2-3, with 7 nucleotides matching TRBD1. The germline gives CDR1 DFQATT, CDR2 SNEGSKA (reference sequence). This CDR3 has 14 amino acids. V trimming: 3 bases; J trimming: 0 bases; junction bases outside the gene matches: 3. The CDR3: CSASRDSSTDTQYF. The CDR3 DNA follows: TGCAGTGCTAGTAGGGACAGTAGCACAGATACGCAGTATTTT.

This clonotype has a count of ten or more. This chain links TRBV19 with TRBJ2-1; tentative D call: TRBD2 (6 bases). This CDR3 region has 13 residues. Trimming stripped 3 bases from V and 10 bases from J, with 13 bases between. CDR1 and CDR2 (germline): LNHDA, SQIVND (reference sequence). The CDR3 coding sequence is TGTGCCAGTAGTATGGGCAGGGCGGGGGAGCAGTTCTTC. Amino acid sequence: CASSMGRAGEQFF.

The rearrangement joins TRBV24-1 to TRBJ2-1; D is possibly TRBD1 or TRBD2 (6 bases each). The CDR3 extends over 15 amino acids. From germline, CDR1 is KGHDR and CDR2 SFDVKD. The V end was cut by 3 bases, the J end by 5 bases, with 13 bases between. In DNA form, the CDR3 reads TGTGCCACCAGTGATAGGGGGGCGGGCGACAATGAGCAGTTCTTC. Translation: CATSDRGAGDNEQFF.

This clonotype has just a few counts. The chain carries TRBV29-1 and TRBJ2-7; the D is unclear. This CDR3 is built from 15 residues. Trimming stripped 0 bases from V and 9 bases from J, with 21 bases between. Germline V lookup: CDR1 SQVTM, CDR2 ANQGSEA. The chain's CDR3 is CSVEEVYGLSGVQYF. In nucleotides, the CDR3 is TGCAGCGTTGAAGAGGTGTACGGGTTGAGTGGGGTGCAGTACTTC.